These T cell receptor beta chains were read from a single sample in a study of T cell repertoires in ileal Crohn's disease. Data came from immunoSEQ multiplex PCR; TCRdb stores just in-frame clones and leaves some out. The profile covers around 13,000 clones, with about 77% appearing a single time and around 4.4% taken by the ten largest. Sequenced input: ileal tissue. These receptors originate from an adult with Crohn's disease. CDR3s leave out the opening cysteine and the closing phenylalanine or tryptophan. The D gene is left open where the match is weak. A clone size is listed for some rows: how often the clone was seen (once, few, many), or a class if it is expanded.

D	V	J	size	CDR3
TRBD1	TRBV4-2	TRBJ2-7	-	ASSQEGTGGVAEGYEQY
-	TRBV7-8	TRBJ1-3	once	ASSTLRGAGNTIY
-	TRBV5-1	TRBJ1-1	-	ASSLVVNTEAF
-	TRBV18	TRBJ2-5	once	ASSGAAETQY
TRBD1	TRBV27	TRBJ1-2	-	ASSSRDRLRIYGYT
TRBD1	TRBV2	TRBJ1-1	-	AISGTGFMNTEAF
-	TRBV9	TRBJ2-7	-	ASSVEDAGGYEQY
-	TRBV6-1	TRBJ1-5	few	ASKLRGGNQPQH
-	TRBV7-9	TRBJ1-6	-	ASSPGSPLH
TRBD1	TRBV2	TRBJ1-4	-	ASSEGQMNEKLF
-	TRBV7-9	TRBJ2-7	-	ASSLSPAYEQY
TRBD2	TRBV6-6	TRBJ2-7	few	ASSDQREGSYEQY
-	TRBV18	TRBJ2-5	-	ASSPLRDLKTQY
-	TRBV6-1	TRBJ1-6	-	ASSEVQNYNSPLH
TRBD1	TRBV11-2	TRBJ2-7	-	ASSLKGQGNYEQY
-	TRBV7-9	TRBJ1-5	-	ASSHRENQPQH
TRBD1	TRBV6-1	TRBJ2-7	once	ASRKYGTGVEQY
-	TRBV10-1	TRBJ1-6	-	ASSEYRGSPLH
TRBD1	TRBV28	TRBJ2-7	-	ASSSQGDEQY
TRBD2	TRBV5-6	TRBJ2-1	-	ASRLSGSVSYNEQF
-	TRBV19	TRBJ1-5	-	ASSAHRDQPQH
TRBD2	TRBV6-5	TRBJ2-7	-	ASRSRSGGWNEQY
TRBD2	TRBV2	TRBJ2-3	few	ASSGISGRDTQY
TRBD2	TRBV18	TRBJ2-3	-	ASSPVAGGTDTQY
-	TRBV29-1	TRBJ1-2	-	SVGAVNYGYT
TRBD1	TRBV6-4	TRBJ2-3	-	ASSDSGDSEEDTQY
-	TRBV29-1	TRBJ1-4	-	SGGNEKLF
TRBD1	TRBV6-4	TRBJ2-2	-	ASSETGEPTGELF
-	TRBV4-1	TRBJ2-7	medium-sized	ASSQEGALD
TRBD2	TRBV6-5	TRBJ2-7	-	ASKREGTYEQY
TRBD1	TRBV14	TRBJ1-2	-	ASSYRDRGLGYT
TRBD1	TRBV5-1	TRBJ2-1	-	ASSIGQGNEQF
-	TRBV7-2	TRBJ2-5	-	ASSDTREAQY
-	TRBV5-1	TRBJ1-1	-	ASSSSGVANTEAF
-	TRBV19	TRBJ2-5	-	ASSGHPLQETQY
TRBD1	TRBV7-8	TRBJ1-2	-	ASSLGPTGEGYT
-	TRBV7-3	TRBJ2-7	-	ASSLIGGYEQY
-	TRBV10-2	TRBJ1-5	-	ASSERRWGVERNQPQH
TRBD1	TRBV7-2	TRBJ1-1	-	ASSLTWTQGAEAF
TRBD2	TRBV9	TRBJ2-2	few	ASSVGASGRTAVLTGELF
TRBD2	TRBV5-1	TRBJ2-1	few	ASSLWTSGAPYNEQF